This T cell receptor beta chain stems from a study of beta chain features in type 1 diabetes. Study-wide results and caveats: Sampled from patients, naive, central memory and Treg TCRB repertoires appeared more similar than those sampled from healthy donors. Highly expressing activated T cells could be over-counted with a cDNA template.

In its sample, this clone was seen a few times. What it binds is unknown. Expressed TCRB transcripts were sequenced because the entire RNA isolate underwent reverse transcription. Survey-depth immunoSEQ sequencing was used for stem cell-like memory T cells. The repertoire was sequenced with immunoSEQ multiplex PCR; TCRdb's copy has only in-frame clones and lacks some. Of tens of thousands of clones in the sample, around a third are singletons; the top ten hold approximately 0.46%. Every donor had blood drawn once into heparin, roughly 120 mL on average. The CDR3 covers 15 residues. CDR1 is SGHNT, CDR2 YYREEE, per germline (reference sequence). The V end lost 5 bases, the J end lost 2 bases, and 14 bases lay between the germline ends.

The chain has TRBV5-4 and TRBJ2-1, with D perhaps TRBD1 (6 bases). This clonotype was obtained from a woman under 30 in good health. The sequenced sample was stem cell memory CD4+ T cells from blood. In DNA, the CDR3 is TGTGCCAGCAGTAGAGGGGGTCAGACCTACAATGAGCAGTTCTTC. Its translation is CASSRGGQTYNEQFF.